This section outlines one TCR beta chain sequence together with its context. As yet, its antigen is unknown. Researchers ran the assay at a deep level. Profiling relied on immunoSEQ multiplex PCR, and the TCRdb table lists in-frame clones only, not all of them. The data hold about 1.5 million clones, with around 95% observed a single time. The donor cohort consisted entirely of Caucasian adults residing in Nashville, Tennessee. The CDR3 length is 16 residues. Per the germline V gene, CDR1 is SNHLY and CDR2 is FYNNEI. V was shortened by 8 bases and J by 2 bases, with 20 bases between the two germline ends. This entry comes from a study of shared clonotypes between healthy human individuals. Study overall: Donors consisted of a couple of women and a few men between 18 and 49.

Study-level findings and limits: It was observed that roughly 5.5% of naive CD4 clonotypes were shared across several donors.

The J gene is TRBJ2-3, the V gene TRBV2; a possible D gene is TRBD1 (5 bases). This TCR came from a man aged 25 to 45 in good health. The sequenced material came from naive CD4+ T cells sorted from blood. Subset in this sample: CD45RA+ positively selected. DNA of the CDR3: TGTGCCAGCCGGACAATTAACAGTGGCCCCACAGATACGCAGTATTTT. Amino acids: CASRTINSGPTDTQYF.